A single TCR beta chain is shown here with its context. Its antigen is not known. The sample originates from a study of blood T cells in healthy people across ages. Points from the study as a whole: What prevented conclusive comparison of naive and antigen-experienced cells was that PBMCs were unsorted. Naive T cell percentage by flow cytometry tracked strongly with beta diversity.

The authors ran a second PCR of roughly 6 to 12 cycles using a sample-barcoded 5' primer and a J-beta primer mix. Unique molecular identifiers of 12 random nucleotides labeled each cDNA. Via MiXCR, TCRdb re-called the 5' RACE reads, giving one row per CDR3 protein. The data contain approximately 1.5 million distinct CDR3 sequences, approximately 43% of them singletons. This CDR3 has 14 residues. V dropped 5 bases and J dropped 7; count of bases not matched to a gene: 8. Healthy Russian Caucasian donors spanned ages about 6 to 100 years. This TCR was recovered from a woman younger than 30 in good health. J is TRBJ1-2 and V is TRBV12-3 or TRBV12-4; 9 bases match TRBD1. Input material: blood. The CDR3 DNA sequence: TGTGCCAGCAGTATCAACAGGGGGCGGAGTGGCTACACCTTC. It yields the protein CASSINRGRSGYTF.